The sequence of this T cell receptor (beta chain) was determined in a study of human T cells and chemical hapten exposure. Via MiXCR, TCRdb re-called the RACE reads, giving one row per CDR3 protein. The data contain about 70,000 distinct CDR3 sequences, approximately 11% of them singletons. This clonotype appeared many times. The V end lost 1 base, the J end lost 3 bases, and 6 bases lay between the germline ends. Looked up from germline, CDR1 is SGHTA and CDR2 is FQGNSA. The CDR3 spans 13 residues. The time point was: pre-sensitization, week 0. Regarding treatment: therapeutic diphenylcyclopropenone sensitization with weekly scalp DPC. Patches went on only after blood had been drawn each time.

The sequence was obtained from a woman in her fifties or sixties with alopecia areata. Some clones in this sample may be carry-over from other donors' samples. Sample: whole blood, taken in connection with sensitization to the hapten diphenylcyclopropenone (DPC). The chain is built from TRBV7-2 and TRBJ1-2; the D is unclear. In DNA, the CDR3 is TGTGCCAGCAGCTTAGGGCCGGACTATGGCTACACCTTC. Protein product: CASSLGPDYGYTF.